These 9 T cell receptor beta chains share one sample of origin, sequenced in a study of T cell repertoires in cytomegalovirus infection. MiXCR, applied by TCRdb to the reads, yields one record per CDR3 protein. The table includes about 240,000 distinct CDR3 sequences, roughly an eighth detected once. The material sequenced was PBMCs. The receptors were sampled from a human donor in good health (CMV status not recorded). Some clones in this sample may be carry-over from other donors' samples.

On this clonotype itself: This may be a read error, as it is one base from a much larger clone. As the CDR3 is not closed by the conserved phenylalanine or tryptophan, this likely results from a read error. The V and J genes are TRBV7-2 and TRBJ2-7, with 7 bases fitting TRBD2. The CDR3 spans 13 residues. Germline CDR1 and CDR2: SGHTA and FQGNSA. Germline trimming cut 2 bases from V and 6 bases from J; bases unmatched to any gene: 4. For the CDR3, the DNA is TGTGCCAGCAGCTTAACGGGAGGAAGCGAGCAGTACTCC. It encodes CASSLTGGSEQYS.

In this sample, this clonotype turned up many times. This sequence joins TRBV11-3 and TRBJ2-7, with D maybe TRBD2 (5 bases). The ends were cut back, 6 bases at V and 7 bases at J, with 16 bases in the middle. The CDR3 is made up of 13 amino acids. CDR1 and CDR2 from the germline V gene are SGHNT and YENEEA. CDR3: CASSSDYYGEQYF. In DNA, the CDR3 is TGTGCCAGCAGTTCCGACTATTACGGGGAGCAGTACTTC.

This clonotype was detected many times. CDR3 DNA sequence: TGTGCCAGCAGCCTAACTAGCGGGGGGTCCAATGAGCAGTTCTTC. This gives the protein CASSLTSGGSNEQFF. The chain employs TRBV7-2 and TRBJ2-1, with 12 bases identical to TRBD2. The CDR3 is 15 residues long. The V and J ends lost 5 bases and 6 bases, in that order; junction bases with no gene match: 5. In germline, CDR1 is SGHTA, CDR2 FQGNSA.

The chain couples TRBV7-9 to TRBJ2-1, with D perhaps being TRBD1 or TRBD2 (6 bases each). The V end was cut by 5 bases, the J end by 8 bases, with 19 bases between. Germline lookup yields CDR1 SEHNR and CDR2 FQNEAQ (reference sequence). The CDR3 covers 15 residues. This CDR3 reads CASSPDGGANYEQFF. The CDR3 DNA follows: TGTGCCAGCAGCCCTGACGGGGGCGCGAACTATGAGCAGTTCTTC.

This clonotype was observed at least ten times. The chain combines TRBV6-5 with TRBJ2-3, with D possibly TRBD2 on 5 matching bases. Per germline, CDR1 MNHEY and CDR2 SVGAGI. V was trimmed by 2 bases and J by 3 bases, leaving 9 bases between them. CDR3 size: 14 residues. The CDR3 sequence is CASSYVEETDTQYF. The CDR3 nucleotides read TGTGCCAGCAGTTACGTGGAGGAGACAGATACGCAGTATTTT.

Comments on this clonotype: It is unclear where the CDR3 begins or ends on the DNA, so no DNA is shown, and the CDR3 is as TCRdb lists it. Here the CDR3 reads CSVEVGQGASERYF. V gene TRBV29-1 combines with J gene TRBJ2-7; the listed D gene, TRBD1, was not tested against the DNA. Germline CDR1 SQVTM, CDR2 ANQGSEA. The CDR3 region is 14 residues in length, termini included.

This clonotype was counted a few times. This CDR3 is CASSYPRGGGSKSYNEQFF. The DNA of the CDR3 is TGTGCCAGCAGTTACCCCAGGGGCGGCGGGAGTAAATCCTACAATGAGCAGTTCTTC. The genes are TRBV6-2 or TRBV6-3 and TRBJ2-1; D perhaps matches TRBD2 (7 bases). The V gene's germline CDR1 is MNHEY and CDR2 SVGEGT. The V gene lost 2 bases and the J gene lost 1 base, with 21 bases spanning the gap. This CDR3 has 19 amino acids.

There are a few counts of this clonotype. The gene calls are TRBV19 and TRBJ2-7, with TRBD2 as a possible D gene (5 bases). Trimming took 9 bases from V and 0 from J, leaving 12 bases between them. The V gene's germline CDR1 is LNHDA and CDR2 SQIVND (reference sequence). The CDR3 is made up of 13 amino acids. As DNA, the CDR3 is TGTGCCAGCCTAGATCGGGACTCCTACGAGCAGTACTTC. This codes for CASLDRDSYEQYF. Full variable domain (outside the CDR3, taken from reference TRBV19 and TRBJ2-7): DGGITQSPKYLFRKEGQNVTLSCEQNLNHDAMYWYRQDPGQGLRLIYYSQIVNDFQKGDIAEGYSVSREKKESFPLTVTSAQKNPTAFYLCASLDRDSYEQYFGPGTRLTVT.

The V gene is TRBV19, the J gene TRBJ2-1; D gene ambiguous. The V gene lost 6 bases and the J gene lost 0 bases, with 12 bases spanning the gap. The CDR3 has 15 amino acids. CDR1 and CDR2 (germline): LNHDA, SQIVND (reference sequence). CDR3 sequence: CASRGGPSSYNEQFF. The CDR3 bases are TGTGCCAGTAGGGGCGGACCAAGCTCCTACAATGAGCAGTTCTTC. The full variable domain, its missing parts supplied by reference TRBV19 and TRBJ2-1, is DGGITQSPKYLFRKEGQNVTLSCEQNLNHDAMYWYRQDPGQGLRLIYYSQIVNDFQKGDIAEGYSVSREKKESFPLTVTSAQKNPTAFYLCASRGGPSSYNEQFFGPGTRLTVL.